The clone carrying this T cell receptor beta chain occurred many times. The target antigen is unknown. This record comes from a study of T cell repertoires in cytomegalovirus infection. Regarding the study as a whole: Dominating the ex vivo response were HLA-C-restricted CMV-specific TCR beta clonotypes.

Germline CDR1 is MNHNY and CDR2 is SVGAGI (reference sequence). This CDR3 is 15 amino acids long. Trimming cost V 6 bases and J 2 bases, with 14 bases left between them. TCRdb ran MiXCR on the reads and lists one entry per CDR3 protein. Altogether 200,000 to 250,000 distinct CDR3 sequences are present, 38% being singletons, with the ten largest covering approximately 59%. This TCR came from a human donor in good health (CMV status not recorded). Some clones in this sample may be carry-over from other donors' samples. The genes are TRBV6-6 and TRBJ2-1; a possible D gene is TRBD2 (6 bases). Sample: CD8+ T cells from cultured PBMCs, taken from culture after CMV antigen stimulation. DNA of the CDR3: TGTGCCAGCAGGATACGACTAGGGGCCTACAATGAGCAGTTCTTC. It translates to CASRIRLGAYNEQFF.